This record looks at one T cell receptor beta chain sequence and its context. Its antigen is as yet unknown. Cultured CD4+ T cell DNA was sequenced using the Oncomine TCR Beta short-read assay. The genomic DNA was obtained from cultured CD4+ T cells by extraction with the QIAamp micro DNA kit. TCRdb re-derived calls from the PCR reads in MiXCR, one entry per CDR3 protein. Of roughly 3,400 distinct CDR3 sequences in the sample, roughly 21% were seen once. The data are from a study of vaccination and CD4 T cells after COVID-19. Overall study: The convalescents, six males and four females, included two who were Hispanic. Diagnosis preceded the drawing of post-COVID samples by a median around 100 days (range 35 to 161).

The V and J ends lost 0 bases and 5 bases respectively, with 9 bases between them. Germline assignment: CDR1 SGHTS and CDR2 YDEGEE. The CDR3 has 13 amino acids. The treatment was: approximately 11-day PBMC culture with coronavirus spike peptide pools or control peptides (ViraFEST assay). This chain uses TRBV5-8 with TRBJ2-7; D gene unclear. This TCR was recovered from a human donor who had recovered from COVID-19. The sample consisted of CD4+ T cells from blood, cultured in vitro. The CDR3 nucleotides are TGTGCCAGCAGCTTGGCGATGGGCCACGAGCAGTACTTC. Encoded protein: CASSLAMGHEQYF.